Listed here is a single T cell receptor (beta chain). The CDR3 totals 15 residues. J gave up 6 bases and V 6 bases, and 11 bases lay outside the gene matches. Germline loops: CDR1 WNHNN, CDR2 SYGVQD (reference sequence). This entry comes from a study of blood T cell repertoires in COVID-19. Study-level background: T cells, B-cell-depleted T cells, or PBMCs supplied cDNA or gDNA.

This table comes from immunoSEQ multiplex PCR, and its TCRdb copy is limited to in-frame clones, with some not included. The data hold approximately 200,000 clones, with roughly 88% observed a single time. Input material: peripheral blood. The receptor's source is a man younger than 30 with active or convalescent COVID-19. V is TRBV10-1 and J is TRBJ2-1; the match to TRBD1 covers 7 bases. For the CDR3, the DNA is TGCGCCAGCAGCGGTCGACAGGGTGGACGCAATGAGCAGTTCTTC. It yields the protein CASSGRQGGRNEQFF.